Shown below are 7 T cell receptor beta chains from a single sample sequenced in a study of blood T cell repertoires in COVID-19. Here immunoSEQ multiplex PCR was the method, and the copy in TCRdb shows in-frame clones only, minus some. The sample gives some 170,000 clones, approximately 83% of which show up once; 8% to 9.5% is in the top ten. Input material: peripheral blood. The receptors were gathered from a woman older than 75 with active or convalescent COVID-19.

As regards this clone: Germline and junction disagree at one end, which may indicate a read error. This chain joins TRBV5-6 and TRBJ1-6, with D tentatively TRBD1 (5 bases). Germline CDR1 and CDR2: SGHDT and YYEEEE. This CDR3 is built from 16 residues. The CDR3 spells CASSSWRAGRGSRLHF. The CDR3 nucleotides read TGTGCCAGCAGCTCCTGGAGAGCAGGGAGGGGTTCACGCCTCCACTTT. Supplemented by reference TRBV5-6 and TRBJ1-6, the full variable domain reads DAGVTQSPTHLIKTRGQQVTLRCSPKSGHDTVSWYQQALGQGPQFIFQYYEEEERQRGNFPDRFSGHQFPNYSSELNVNALLLGDSALYLCASSSWRAGRGSRLHFGNGTRLTVT.

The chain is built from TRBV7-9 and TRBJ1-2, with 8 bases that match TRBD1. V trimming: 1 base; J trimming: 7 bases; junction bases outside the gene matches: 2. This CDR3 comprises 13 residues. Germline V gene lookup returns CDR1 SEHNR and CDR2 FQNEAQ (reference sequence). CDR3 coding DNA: TGTGCCAGCAGCTTAGGCGGACAGGGTGGCTACACCTTC. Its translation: CASSLGGQGGYTF.

This CDR3 reads CASSLRNTGELFF. The DNA of the CDR3 is TGTGCCAGCAGTCTAAGGAACACCGGGGAGCTGTTTTTT. The V gene is TRBV12-3 or TRBV12-4, the J gene TRBJ2-2; no clear D. With 5 bases removed from V and 1 base from J, the gap between germline ends came to 5 bases. CDR3 length: 13 residues.

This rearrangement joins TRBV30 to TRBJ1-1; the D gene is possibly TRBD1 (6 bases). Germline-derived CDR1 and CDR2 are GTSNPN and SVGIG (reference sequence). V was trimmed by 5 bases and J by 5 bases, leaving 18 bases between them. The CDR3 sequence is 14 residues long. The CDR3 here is CAWGGAAGGTEAFF. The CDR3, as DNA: TGTGCCTGGGGGGGGGCGGCCGGCGGGACTGAAGCTTTCTTT.

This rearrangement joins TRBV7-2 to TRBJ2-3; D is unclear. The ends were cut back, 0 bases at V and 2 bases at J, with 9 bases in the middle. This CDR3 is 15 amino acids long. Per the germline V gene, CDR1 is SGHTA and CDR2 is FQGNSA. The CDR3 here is CASSLASDTTDTQYF. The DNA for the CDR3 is TGTGCCAGCAGCTTAGCATCAGATACCACAGATACGCAGTATTTT.

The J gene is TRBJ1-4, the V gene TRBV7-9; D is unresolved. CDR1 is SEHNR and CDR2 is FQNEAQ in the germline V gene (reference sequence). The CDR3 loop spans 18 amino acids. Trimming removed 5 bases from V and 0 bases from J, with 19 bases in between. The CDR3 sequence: CASSLEDQAEATNEKLFF. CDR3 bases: TGTGCCAGCAGCCTAGAGGATCAGGCAGAAGCAACTAATGAAAAACTGTTTTTT.

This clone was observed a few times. CDR3 protein: CASSRQGQGADTQYF. For the CDR3, the DNA is TGCGCCAGCAGCCGTCAGGGACAGGGGGCTGATACGCAGTATTTT. V is TRBV4-1 and J is TRBJ2-3, with 12 positions matching TRBD1. Trimming cost V 4 bases and J 6 bases; bases outside gene matches: 5. Per the germline V gene, CDR1 is MGHRA and CDR2 is YSYEKL. The CDR3 covers 15 residues.